The 8 T cell receptor beta chains below all came from one sample that was sequenced in a study of a mutant IDH1 vaccine in newly diagnosed glioma. Regarding time point: baseline, week 1 (first vaccination visit). Treatment described: pre-vaccination baseline after standard-of-care therapy. Data came from immunoSEQ multiplex PCR; TCRdb stores just in-frame clones and leaves some out. The sample yields about 96,000 clones, about four fifths seen once. The sequenced sample was PBMCs, obtained from a glioma patient treated with radiotherapy, temozolomide or both. These receptors were collected from a man aged 35 to 55 with glioma.

This chain links TRBV29-1 with TRBJ1-2, with TRBD1 identical over 9 bases. V dropped 0 bases and J dropped 6; count of bases not matched to a gene: 5. CDR1 is SQVTM and CDR2 is ANQGSEA in the germline V gene. The CDR3 covers 14 residues. CDR3 residues: CSVEEYRGLDGYTF. CDR3 bases: TGCAGCGTTGAAGAGTACAGGGGGCTGGATGGCTACACCTTC.

As DNA, the CDR3 is TGTGCCAGCAGCTCGGGACAGGGGGGGAACGAAAAACTGTTTTTT. Its protein is CASSSGQGGNEKLFF. This sequence joins TRBV5-5 and TRBJ1-4; 11 nucleotides match TRBD1. The CDR3 is made up of 15 amino acids. Germline-derived CDR1 and CDR2 are SGHKS and YYEKEE (reference sequence). V gave up 3 bases and J gave up 8 bases; unmatched junction bases: 6.

V and J are TRBV7-2 and TRBJ2-7, with D maybe TRBD2 (6 bases). Trimming took 0 bases from V and 7 from J, leaving 13 bases between them. Per germline, CDR1 SGHTA and CDR2 FQGNSA. CDR3 length equals 14 residues. In DNA form, the CDR3 reads TGTGCCAGCAGCTTAGCGGGAGGAACTGGGGAGCAGTACTTC. As protein: CASSLAGGTGEQYF.

V gene TRBV29-1 combines with J gene TRBJ1-2; the D gene is possibly TRBD1 (6 bases). V gave up 5 bases and J gave up 7 bases, with 14 bases separating them. The CDR3 covers 12 residues. The V gene's germline CDR1 is SQVTM and CDR2 ANQGSEA. CDR3 amino acids: CSVQGQTGGYTF. The CDR3 region has the DNA TGCAGCGTTCAAGGACAGACCGGTGGCTACACCTTC. The full variable domain, with the rest looked up from reference TRBV29-1 and TRBJ1-2, is SAVISQKPSRDICQRGTSLTIQCQVDSQVTMMFWYRQQPGQSLTLIATANQGSEATYESGFVIDKFPISRPNLTFSTLTVSNMSPEDSSIYLCSVQGQTGGYTFGSGTRLTVV.

The chain uses TRBV9 and TRBJ1-3, with D perhaps matching TRBD1 (6 bases). The V and J ends lost 4 bases and 5 bases respectively, with 16 bases between them. The germline CDR1 and CDR2 sequences are SGDLS and YYNGEE. CDR3 length: 15 amino acids. CDR3 region: CASSPGDTGRNTIYF. DNA of the CDR3: TGTGCCAGCAGCCCTGGGGACACGGGCAGAAACACCATATATTTT.

The chain carries TRBV15 and TRBJ1-5; D gene unclear. The CDR3 sequence is 16 residues long. Germline V gene sequence: CDR1 LNHNV, CDR2 YYDKDF (reference sequence). V lost 0 bases and J 4 bases, leaving 13 bases between the germline ends. The CDR3 DNA reads as TGTGCCACCAGCAGAGATCCCCCGGGTGGAAATCAGCCCCAGCATTTT. It is translated as CATSRDPPGGNQPQHF.

The rearrangement joins TRBV2 to TRBJ1-1, with TRBD1 matching over 9 bases. This CDR3 has 14 residues. The germline V gene encodes CDR1 SNHLY and CDR2 FYNNEI. With 7 bases clipped from V and 3 bases from J, the junction kept 6 bases outside the gene matches. CDR3 region: CASMLGQGYTEAFF. As DNA, the CDR3 is TGTGCCAGCATGCTGGGACAGGGTTACACTGAAGCTTTCTTT. Using reference TRBV2 and TRBJ1-1 for the parts outside the CDR3, the full variable domain is EPEVTQTPSHQVTQMGQEVILRCVPISNHLYFYWYRQILGQKVEFLVSFYNNEISEKSEIFDDQFSVERPDGSNFTLKIRSTKLEDSAMYFCASMLGQGYTEAFFGQGTRLTVV.

V usage is TRBV2 and J usage is TRBJ2-6, with TRBD1 as a possible D gene (6 bases). V was cut by 5 bases and J by 8 bases, with 10 bases left in between. CDR1 and CDR2 (germline): SNHLY, FYNNEI. The length of the CDR3 is 13 residues. The CDR3 region is CASSIGQTNVLTF. CDR3 nucleotides: TGTGCCAGCAGTATCGGACAGACCAACGTCCTGACTTTC. The full variable domain, completed using reference TRBV2 and TRBJ2-6, is EPEVTQTPSHQVTQMGQEVILRCVPISNHLYFYWYRQILGQKVEFLVSFYNNEISEKSEIFDDQFSVERPDGSNFTLKIRSTKLEDSAMYFCASSIGQTNVLTFGAGSRLTVL.